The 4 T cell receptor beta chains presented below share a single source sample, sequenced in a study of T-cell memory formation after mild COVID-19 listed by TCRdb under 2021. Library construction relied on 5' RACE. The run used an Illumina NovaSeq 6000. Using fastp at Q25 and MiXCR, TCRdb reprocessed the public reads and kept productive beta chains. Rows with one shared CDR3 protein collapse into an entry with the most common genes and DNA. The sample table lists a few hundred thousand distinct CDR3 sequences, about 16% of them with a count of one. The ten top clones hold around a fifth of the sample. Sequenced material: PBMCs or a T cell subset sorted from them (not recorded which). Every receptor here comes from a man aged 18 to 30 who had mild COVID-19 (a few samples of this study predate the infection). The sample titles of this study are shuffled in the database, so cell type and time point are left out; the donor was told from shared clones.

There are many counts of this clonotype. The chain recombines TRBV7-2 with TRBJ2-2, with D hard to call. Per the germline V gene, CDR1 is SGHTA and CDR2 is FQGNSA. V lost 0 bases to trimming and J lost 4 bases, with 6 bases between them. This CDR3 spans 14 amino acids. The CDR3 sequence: CASSLASSTGELFF. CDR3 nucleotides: TGTGCCAGCAGCTTAGCTTCGTCCACCGGGGAGCTGTTTTTT. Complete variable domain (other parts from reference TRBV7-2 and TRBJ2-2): GAGVSQSPSNKVTEKGKDVELRCDPISGHTALYWYRQSLGQGLEFLIYFQGNSAPDKSGLPSDRFSAERTGGSVSTLTIQRTQQEDSAVYLCASSLASSTGELFFGEGSRLTVL.

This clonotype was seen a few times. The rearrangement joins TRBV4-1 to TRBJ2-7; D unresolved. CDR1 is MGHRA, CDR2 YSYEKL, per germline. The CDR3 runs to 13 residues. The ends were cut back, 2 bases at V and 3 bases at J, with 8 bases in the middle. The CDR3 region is CASSQRPHYEQYF. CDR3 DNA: TGCGCCAGCAGCCAAAGACCCCACTACGAGCAGTACTTC.

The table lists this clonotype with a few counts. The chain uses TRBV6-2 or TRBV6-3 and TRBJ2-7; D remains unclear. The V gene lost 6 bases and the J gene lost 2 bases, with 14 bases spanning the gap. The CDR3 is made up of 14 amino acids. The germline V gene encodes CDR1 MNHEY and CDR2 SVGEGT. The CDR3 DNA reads TGTGCCAGCAGCGGATTTAACCTAACCTACGAGCAGTACGTC. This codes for CASSGFNLTYEQYV.

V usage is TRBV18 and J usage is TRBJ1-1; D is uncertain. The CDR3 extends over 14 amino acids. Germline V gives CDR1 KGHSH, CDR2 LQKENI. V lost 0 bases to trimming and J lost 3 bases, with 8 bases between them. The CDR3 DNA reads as TGTGCCAGCTCACCACCGCAAGGTCACACTGAAGCTTTCTTT. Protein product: CASSPPQGHTEAFF.